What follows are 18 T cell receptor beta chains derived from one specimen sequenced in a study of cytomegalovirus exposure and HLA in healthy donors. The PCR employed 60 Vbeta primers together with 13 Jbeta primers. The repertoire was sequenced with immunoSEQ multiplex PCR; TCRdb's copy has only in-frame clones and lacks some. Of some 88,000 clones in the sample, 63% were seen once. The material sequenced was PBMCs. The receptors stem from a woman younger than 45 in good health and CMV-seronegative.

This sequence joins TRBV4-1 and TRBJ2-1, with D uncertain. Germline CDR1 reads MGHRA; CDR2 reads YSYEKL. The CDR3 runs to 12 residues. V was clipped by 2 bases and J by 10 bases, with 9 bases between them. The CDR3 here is CASSQTVFEQFF. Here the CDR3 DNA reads TGCGCCAGCAGCCAAACAGTCTTCGAGCAGTTCTTC.

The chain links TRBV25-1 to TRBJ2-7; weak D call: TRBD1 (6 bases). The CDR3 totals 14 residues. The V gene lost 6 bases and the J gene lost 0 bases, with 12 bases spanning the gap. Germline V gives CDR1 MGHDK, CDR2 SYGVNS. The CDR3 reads CASRGGASSYEQYF. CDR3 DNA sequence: TGTGCCAGCAGAGGGGGTGCAAGCTCCTACGAGCAGTACTTC.

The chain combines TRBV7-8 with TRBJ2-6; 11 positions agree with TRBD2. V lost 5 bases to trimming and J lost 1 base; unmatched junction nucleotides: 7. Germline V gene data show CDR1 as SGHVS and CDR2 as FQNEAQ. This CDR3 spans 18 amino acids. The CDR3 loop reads CASSARLAGSSGANVLTF. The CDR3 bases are TGTGCCAGCAGCGCCCGACTAGCGGGGAGTTCTGGGGCCAACGTCCTGACTTTC.

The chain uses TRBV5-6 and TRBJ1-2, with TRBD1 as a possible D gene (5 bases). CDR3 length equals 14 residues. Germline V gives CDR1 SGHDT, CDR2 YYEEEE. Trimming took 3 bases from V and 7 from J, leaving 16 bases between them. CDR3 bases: TGTGCCAGCAGCTCCCTCCAAGTTAGGGGTGGCTACACCTTC. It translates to CASSSLQVRGGYTF.

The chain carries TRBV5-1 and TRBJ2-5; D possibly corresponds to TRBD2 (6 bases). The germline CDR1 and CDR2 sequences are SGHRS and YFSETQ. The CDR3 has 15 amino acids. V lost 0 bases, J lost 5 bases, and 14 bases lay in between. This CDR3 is CASSLGAQGGETQYF. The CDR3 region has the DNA TGCGCCAGCAGCTTGGGGGCTCAGGGAGGTGAGACCCAGTACTTC.

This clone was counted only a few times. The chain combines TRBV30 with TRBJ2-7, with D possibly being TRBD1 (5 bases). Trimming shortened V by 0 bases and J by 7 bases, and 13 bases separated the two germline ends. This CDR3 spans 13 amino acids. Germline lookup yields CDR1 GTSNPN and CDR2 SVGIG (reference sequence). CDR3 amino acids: CAWSVIQEGEQYF. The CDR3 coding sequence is TGTGCCTGGAGTGTAATACAGGAAGGTGAGCAGTACTTC.

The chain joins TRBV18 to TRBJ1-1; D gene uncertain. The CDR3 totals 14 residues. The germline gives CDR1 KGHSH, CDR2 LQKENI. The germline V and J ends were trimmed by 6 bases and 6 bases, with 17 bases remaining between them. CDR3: CASSETTQLPEAFF. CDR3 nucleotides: TGTGCCAGCTCCGAGACTACTCAACTCCCTGAAGCTTTCTTT.

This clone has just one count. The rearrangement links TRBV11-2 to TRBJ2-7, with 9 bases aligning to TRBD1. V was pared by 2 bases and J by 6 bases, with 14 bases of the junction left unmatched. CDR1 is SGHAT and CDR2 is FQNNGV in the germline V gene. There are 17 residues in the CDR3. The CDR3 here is CASSLTSPGTGRSEQYF. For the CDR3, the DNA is TGTGCCAGCAGCTTAACCAGTCCCGGGACAGGGCGTAGCGAGCAGTACTTC.

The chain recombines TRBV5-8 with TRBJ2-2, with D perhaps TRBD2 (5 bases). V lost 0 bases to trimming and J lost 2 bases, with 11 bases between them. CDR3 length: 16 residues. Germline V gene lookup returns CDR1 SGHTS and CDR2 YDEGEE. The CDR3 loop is CASSLGAGRNTGELFF. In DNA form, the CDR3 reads TGTGCCAGCAGCTTGGGTGCTGGGAGAAACACCGGGGAGCTGTTTTTT.

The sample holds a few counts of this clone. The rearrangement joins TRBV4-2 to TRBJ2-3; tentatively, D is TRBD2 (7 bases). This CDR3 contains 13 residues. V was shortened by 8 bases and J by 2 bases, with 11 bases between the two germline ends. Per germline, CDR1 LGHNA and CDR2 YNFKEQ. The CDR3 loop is CASGGGPTDTQYF. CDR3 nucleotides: TGTGCCAGCGGGGGGGGGCCCACAGATACGCAGTATTTT.

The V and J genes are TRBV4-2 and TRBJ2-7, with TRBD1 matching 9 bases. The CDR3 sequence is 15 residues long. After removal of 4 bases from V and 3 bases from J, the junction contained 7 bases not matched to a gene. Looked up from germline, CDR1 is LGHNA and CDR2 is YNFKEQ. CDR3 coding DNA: TGTGCCAGCAGCCCCCTCGGACAGGGGAGCTACGAGCAGTACTTC. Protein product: CASSPLGQGSYEQYF.

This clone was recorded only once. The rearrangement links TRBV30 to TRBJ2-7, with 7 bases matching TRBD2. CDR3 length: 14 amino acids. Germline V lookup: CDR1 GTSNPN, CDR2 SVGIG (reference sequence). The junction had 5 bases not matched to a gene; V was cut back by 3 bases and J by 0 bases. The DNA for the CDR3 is TGTGCCTGGAGAGGAGCGGGGAACTCCTACGAGCAGTACTTC. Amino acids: CAWRGAGNSYEQYF.

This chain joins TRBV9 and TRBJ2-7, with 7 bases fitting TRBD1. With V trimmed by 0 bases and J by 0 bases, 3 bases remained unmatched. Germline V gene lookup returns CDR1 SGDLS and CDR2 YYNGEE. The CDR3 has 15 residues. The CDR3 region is CASSVAQGSSYEQYF. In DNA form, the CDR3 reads TGTGCCAGCAGCGTAGCACAGGGGAGCTCCTACGAGCAGTACTTC.

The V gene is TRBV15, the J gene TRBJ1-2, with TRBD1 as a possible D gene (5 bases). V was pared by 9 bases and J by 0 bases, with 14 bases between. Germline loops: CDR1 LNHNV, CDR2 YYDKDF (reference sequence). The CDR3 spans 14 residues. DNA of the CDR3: TGTGCCACAAGAGCCGACAGAACTAACTATGGCTACACCTTC. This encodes CATRADRTNYGYTF.

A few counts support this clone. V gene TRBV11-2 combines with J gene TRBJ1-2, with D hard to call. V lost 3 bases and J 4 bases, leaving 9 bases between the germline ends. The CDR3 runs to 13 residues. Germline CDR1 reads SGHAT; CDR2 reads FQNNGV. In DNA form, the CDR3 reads TGTGCCAGCAGCTTTCCGGGGTTCTATGGCTACACCTTC. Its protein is CASSFPGFYGYTF.

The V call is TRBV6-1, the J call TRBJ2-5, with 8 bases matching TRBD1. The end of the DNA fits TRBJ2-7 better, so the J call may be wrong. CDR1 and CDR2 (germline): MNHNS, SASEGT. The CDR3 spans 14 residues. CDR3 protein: CASSHTGGSYEQYF. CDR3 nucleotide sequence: TGTGCCAGCAGTCATACAGGGGGCTCCTACGAGCAGTACTTC.

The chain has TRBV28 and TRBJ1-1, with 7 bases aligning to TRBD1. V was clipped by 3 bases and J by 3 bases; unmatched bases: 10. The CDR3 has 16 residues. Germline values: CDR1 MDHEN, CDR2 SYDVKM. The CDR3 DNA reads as TGTGCCAGCAGTTTTTTAGGGGGCACTCGGGACACTGAAGCTTTCTTT. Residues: CASSFLGGTRDTEAFF.

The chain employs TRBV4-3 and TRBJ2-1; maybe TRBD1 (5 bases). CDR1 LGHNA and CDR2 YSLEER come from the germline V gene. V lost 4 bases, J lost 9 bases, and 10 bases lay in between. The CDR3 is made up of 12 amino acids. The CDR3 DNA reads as TGCGCCAGCAGCCTAATAAGGGGTGAGCAGTTCTTC. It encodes CASSLIRGEQFF.